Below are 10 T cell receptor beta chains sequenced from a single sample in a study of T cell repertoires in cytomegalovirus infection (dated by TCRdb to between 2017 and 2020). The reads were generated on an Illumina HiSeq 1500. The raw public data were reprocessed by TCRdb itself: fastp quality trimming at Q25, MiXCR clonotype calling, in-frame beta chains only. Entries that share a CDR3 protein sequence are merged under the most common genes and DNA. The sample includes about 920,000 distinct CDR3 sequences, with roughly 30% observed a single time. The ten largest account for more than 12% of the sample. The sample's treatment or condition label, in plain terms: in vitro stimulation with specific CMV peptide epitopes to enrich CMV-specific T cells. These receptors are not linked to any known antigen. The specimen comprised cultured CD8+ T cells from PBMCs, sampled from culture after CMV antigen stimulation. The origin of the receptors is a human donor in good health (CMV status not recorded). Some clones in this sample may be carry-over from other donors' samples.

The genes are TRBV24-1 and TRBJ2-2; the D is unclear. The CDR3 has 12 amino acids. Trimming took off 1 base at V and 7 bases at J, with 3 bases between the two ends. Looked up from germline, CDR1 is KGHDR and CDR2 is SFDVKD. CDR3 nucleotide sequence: TGTGCCACCAGTGATTTTATCGGGGAGCTGTTTTTT. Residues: CATSDFIGELFF.

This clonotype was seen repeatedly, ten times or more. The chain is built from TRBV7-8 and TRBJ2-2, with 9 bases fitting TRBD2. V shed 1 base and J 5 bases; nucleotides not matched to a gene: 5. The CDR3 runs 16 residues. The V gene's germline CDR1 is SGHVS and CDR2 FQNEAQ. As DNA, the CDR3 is TGTGCCAGCAGCTTAGGCGCGGGGGGGCAAACCGGGGAGCTGTTTTTT. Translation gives CASSLGAGGQTGELFF.

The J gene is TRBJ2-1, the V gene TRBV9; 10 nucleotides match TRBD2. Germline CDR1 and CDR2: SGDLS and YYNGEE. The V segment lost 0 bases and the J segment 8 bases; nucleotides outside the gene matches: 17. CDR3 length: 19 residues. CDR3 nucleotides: TGTGCCAGCAGCGTAGGGGATTCTTGGGCTAGCGGGGGTTTCGATGAGCAGTTCTTC. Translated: CASSVGDSWASGGFDEQFF.

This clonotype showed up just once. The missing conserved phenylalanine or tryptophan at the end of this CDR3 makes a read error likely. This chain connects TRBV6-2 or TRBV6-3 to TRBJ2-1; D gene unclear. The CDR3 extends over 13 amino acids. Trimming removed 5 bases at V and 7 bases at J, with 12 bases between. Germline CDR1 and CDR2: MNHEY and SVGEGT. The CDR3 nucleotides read TGTGCCAGCAGTCCTGGACGGATAAATGAGCAGTTCTTA. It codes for CASSPGRINEQFL.

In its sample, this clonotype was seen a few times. CDR3 bases: TGTGCCGGACCCCAACGGGACAGGGTGGATGGCGAGCAGTACTTC. Protein sequence: CAGPQRDRVDGEQYF. This chain connects TRBV28 to TRBJ2-7; 9 bases are shared with TRBD1. V trimming: 11 bases; J trimming: 6 bases; junction bases outside the gene matches: 17. Germline values: CDR1 MDHEN, CDR2 SYDVKM. The length of the CDR3 is 15 residues.

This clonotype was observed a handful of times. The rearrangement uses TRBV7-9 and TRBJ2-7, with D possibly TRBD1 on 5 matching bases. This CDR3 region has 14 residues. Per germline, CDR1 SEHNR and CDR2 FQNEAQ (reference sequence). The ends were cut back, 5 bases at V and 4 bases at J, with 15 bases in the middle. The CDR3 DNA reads TGTGCCAGCAGCCACGAAGGGGAAGGGTACGAGCAGTACTTC. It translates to CASSHEGEGYEQYF. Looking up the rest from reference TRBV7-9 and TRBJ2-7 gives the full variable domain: DTGVSQNPRHKITKRGQNVTFRCDPISEHNRLYWYRQTLGQGPEFLTYFQNEAQLEKSRLLSDRFSAERPKGSFSTLEIQRTEQGDSAMYLCASSHEGEGYEQYFGPGTRLTVT.

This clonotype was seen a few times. As DNA, the CDR3 is TGTGCCAGCAGTTACTCGACGTTATTGGGCATGAACACTGAAGCTTTCTTT. Translating gives CASSYSTLLGMNTEAFF. The gene calls are TRBV6-6 and TRBJ1-1; D uncertain. V was trimmed by 0 bases and J by 0 bases, leaving 14 bases between them. The germline V gene has CDR1 MNHNY and CDR2 SVGAGI (reference sequence). This CDR3 contains 17 residues.

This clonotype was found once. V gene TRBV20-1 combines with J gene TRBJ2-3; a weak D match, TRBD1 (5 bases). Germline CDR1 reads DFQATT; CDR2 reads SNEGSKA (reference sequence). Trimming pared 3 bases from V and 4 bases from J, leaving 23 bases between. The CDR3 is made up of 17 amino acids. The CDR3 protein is CSARLTQSRGPPDTQYF. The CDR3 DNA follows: TGCAGTGCTAGGCTTACGCAATCTAGGGGCCCCCCAGATACGCAGTATTTT.

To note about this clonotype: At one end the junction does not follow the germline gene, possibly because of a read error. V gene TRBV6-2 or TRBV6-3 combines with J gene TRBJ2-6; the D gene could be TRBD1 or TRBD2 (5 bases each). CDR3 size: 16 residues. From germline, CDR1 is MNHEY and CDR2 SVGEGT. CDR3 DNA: TGTGTCAGCAGTTACTCGAGAGGGACCGGGGCCAACGTCCTGACTTTC. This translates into CVSSYSRGTGANVLTF.

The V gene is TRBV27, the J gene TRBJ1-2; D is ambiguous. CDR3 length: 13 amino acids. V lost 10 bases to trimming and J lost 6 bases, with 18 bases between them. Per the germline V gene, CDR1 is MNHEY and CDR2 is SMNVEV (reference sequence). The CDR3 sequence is CANRDRVVDGYTF. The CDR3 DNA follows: TGTGCCAACAGAGATAGGGTGGTGGATGGCTACACCTTC.